The entry below gives a single T cell receptor (beta chain) sequence along with its context. This sample is drawn from a study of OX40 agonist ivuxolimab in advanced cancers. Germline values: CDR1 SQVTM, CDR2 ANQGSEA. The CDR3 contains 16 residues. V lost 2 bases, J lost 10 bases, and 16 bases stayed unmatched. Sequenced by immunoSEQ multiplex PCR; TCRdb stores in-frame clones only, minus some. The sample carries 60,000 to 75,000 clones, roughly 88% recorded once. This receptor was taken from an adult with an advanced solid tumor such as melanoma, head and neck, liver or kidney cancer. The rearrangement joins TRBV29-1 to TRBJ1-4; 7 nucleotides match TRBD1. The sequenced sample was CD4+ or CD8+ T cells sorted from blood, obtained in a trial of the OX40 agonist ivuxolimab. This CDR3 reads CSVESADRAIRGKLFF. CDR3 nucleotides: TGCAGCGTTGAAAGTGCCGACAGGGCCATTCGAGGAAAACTGTTTTTT.